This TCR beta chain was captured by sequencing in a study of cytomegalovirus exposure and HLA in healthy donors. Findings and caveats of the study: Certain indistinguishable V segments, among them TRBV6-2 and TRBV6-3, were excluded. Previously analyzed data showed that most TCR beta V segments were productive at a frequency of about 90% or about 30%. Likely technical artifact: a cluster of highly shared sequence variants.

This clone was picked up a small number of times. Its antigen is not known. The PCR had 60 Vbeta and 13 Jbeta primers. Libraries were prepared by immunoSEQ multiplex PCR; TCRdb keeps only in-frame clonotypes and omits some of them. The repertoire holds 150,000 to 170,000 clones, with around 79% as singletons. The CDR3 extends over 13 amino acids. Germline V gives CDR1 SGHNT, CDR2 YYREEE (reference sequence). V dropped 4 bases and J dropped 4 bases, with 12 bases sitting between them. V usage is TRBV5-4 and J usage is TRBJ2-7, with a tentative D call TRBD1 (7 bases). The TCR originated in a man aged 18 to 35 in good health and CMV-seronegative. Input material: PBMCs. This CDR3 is CASSAGQWYEQYF. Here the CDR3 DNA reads TGTGCCAGCAGCGCGGGACAGTGGTACGAGCAGTACTTC.